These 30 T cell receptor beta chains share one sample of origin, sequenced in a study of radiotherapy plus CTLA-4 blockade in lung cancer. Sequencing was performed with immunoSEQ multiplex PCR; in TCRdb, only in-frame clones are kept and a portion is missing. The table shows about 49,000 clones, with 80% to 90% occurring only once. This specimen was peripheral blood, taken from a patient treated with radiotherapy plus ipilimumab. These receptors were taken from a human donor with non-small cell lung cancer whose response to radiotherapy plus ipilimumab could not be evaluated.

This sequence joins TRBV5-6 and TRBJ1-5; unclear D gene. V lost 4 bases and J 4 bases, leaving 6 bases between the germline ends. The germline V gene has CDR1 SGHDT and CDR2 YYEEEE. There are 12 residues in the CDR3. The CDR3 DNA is TGTGCCAGCAGCATCCTAAATCAGCCCCAGCATTTT. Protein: CASSILNQPQHF.

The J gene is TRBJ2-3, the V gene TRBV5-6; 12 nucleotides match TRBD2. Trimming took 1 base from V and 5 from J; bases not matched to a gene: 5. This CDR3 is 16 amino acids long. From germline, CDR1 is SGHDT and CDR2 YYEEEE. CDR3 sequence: CASSLLAGGPGDTQYF. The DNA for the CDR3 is TGTGCCAGCAGCTTGCTAGCGGGAGGGCCCGGAGATACGCAGTATTTT. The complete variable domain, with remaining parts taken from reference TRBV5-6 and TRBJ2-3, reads DAGVTQSPTHLIKTRGQQVTLRCSPKSGHDTVSWYQQALGQGPQFIFQYYEEEERQRGNFPDRFSGHQFPNYSSELNVNALLLGDSALYLCASSLLAGGPGDTQYFGPGTRLTVL.

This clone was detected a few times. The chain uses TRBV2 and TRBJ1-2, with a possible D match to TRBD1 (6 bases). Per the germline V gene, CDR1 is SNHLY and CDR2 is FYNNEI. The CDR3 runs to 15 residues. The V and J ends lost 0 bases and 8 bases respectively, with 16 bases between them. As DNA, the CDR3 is TGTGCCAGCAGTGAAGCGCTAGGGGGGGCGCGGGGCTACACCTTC. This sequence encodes CASSEALGGARGYTF.

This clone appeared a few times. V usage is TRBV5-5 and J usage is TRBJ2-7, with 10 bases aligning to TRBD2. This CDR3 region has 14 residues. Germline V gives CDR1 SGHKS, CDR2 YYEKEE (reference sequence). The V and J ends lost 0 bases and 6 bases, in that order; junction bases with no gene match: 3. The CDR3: CASSLDSGRSEQYF. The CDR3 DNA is TGTGCCAGCAGCTTGGATAGCGGGAGGTCCGAGCAGTACTTC.

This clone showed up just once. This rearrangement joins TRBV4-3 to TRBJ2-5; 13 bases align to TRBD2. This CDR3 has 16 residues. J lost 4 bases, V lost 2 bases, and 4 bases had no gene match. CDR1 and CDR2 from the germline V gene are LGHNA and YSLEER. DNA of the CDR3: TGCGCCAGCAGCCAATTACTAGCGGGAGGGGGAGAGACCCAGTACTTC. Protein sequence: CASSQLLAGGGETQYF.

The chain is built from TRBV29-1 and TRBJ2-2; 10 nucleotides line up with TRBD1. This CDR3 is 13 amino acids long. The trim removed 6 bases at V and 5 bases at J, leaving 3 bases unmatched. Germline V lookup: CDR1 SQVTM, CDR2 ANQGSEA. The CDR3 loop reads CSVDRGRTGELFF. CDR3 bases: TGCAGCGTGGACAGGGGGAGGACCGGGGAGCTGTTTTTT.

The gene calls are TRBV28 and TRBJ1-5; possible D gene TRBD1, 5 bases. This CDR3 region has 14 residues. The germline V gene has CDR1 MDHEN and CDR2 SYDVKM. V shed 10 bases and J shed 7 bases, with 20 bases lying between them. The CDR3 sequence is CATGLRQSGQPQHF. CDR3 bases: TGTGCCACCGGACTAAGACAGTCGGGACAGCCCCAGCATTTT.

The CDR3, as DNA: TGTGCCAGCAGTGAAGCGGTCAGATTATCGGGACAGGCCGCCTATGGCTACACCTTC. Encoded protein: CASSEAVRLSGQAAYGYTF. This sequence joins TRBV6-1 and TRBJ1-2; 8 nucleotides agree with TRBD1. V trimming: 0 bases; J trimming: 4 bases; junction bases outside the gene matches: 16. CDR1 is MNHNS, CDR2 SASEGT, per germline. There are 19 residues in the CDR3.

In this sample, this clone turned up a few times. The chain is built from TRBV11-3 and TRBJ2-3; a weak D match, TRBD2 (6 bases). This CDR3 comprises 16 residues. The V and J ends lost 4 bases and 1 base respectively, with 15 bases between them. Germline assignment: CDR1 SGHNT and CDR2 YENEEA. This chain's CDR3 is CASSSGRPSGTDTQYF. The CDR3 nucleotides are TGTGCCAGCAGCTCAGGTCGGCCTAGCGGCACAGATACGCAGTATTTT. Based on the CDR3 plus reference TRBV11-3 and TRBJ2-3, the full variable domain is EAGVVQSPRYKIIEKKQPVAFWCNPISGHNTLYWYLQNLGQGPELLIRYENEEAVDDSQLPKDRFSAERLKGVDSTLKIQPAELGDSAVYLCASSSGRPSGTDTQYFGPGTRLTVL.

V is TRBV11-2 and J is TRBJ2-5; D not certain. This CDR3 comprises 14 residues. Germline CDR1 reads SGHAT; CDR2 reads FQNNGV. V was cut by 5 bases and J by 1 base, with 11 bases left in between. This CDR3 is CASSVWALQETQYF. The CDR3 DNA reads TGTGCCAGCAGCGTCTGGGCCCTCCAAGAGACCCAGTACTTC.

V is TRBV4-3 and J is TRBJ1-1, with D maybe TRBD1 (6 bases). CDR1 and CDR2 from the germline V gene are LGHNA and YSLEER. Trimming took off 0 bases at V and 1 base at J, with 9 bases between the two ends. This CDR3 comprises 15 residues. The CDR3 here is CASSQDQGTNTEAFF. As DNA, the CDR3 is TGCGCCAGCAGCCAAGATCAGGGGACGAACACTGAAGCTTTCTTT.

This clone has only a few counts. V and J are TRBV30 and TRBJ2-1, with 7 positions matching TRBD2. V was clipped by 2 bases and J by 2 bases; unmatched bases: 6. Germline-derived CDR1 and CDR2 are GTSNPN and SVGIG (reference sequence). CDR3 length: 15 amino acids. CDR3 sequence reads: CAWSPDAGAYNEQFF. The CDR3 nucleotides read TGTGCCTGGAGTCCCGACGCGGGGGCCTACAATGAGCAGTTCTTC.

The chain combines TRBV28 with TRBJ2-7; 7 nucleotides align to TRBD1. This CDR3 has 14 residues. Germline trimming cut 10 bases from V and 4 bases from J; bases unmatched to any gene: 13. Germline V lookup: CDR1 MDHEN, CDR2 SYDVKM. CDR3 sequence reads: CAISETGFNYEQYF. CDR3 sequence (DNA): TGTGCCATTTCCGAGACAGGGTTTAATTACGAGCAGTACTTC.

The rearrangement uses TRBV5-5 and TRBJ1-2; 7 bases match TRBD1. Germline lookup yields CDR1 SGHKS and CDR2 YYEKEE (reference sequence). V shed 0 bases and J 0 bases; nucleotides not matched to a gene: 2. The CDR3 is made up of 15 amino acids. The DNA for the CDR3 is TGTGCCAGCAGCTTGGGGGACAGCTCTAACTATGGCTACACCTTC. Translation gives CASSLGDSSNYGYTF. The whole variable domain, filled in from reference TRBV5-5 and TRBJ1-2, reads DAGVTQSPTHLIKTRGQQVTLRCSPISGHKSVSWYQQVLGQGPQFIFQYYEKEERGRGNFPDRFSARQFPNYSSELNVNALLLGDSALYLCASSLGDSSNYGYTFGSGTRLTVV.

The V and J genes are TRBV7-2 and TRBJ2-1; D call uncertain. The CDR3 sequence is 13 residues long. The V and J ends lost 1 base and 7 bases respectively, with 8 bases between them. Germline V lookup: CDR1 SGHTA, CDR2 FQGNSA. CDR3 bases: TGTGCCAGCAGCTTAGGTCCAGCGAATGAGCAGTTCTTC. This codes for CASSLGPANEQFF.

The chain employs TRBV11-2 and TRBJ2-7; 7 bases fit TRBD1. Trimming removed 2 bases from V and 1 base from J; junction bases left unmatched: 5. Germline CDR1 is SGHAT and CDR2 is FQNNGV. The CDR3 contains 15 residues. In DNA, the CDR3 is TGTGCCAGCAGCTTACTCCGGGACAGATCCTACGAGCAGTACTTC. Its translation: CASSLLRDRSYEQYF.

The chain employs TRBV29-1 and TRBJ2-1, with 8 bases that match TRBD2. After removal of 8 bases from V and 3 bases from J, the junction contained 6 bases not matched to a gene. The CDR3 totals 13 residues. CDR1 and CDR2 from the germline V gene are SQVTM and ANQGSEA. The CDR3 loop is CSTGLGGYNEQFF. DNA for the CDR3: TGCAGCACGGGACTAGGGGGCTACAATGAGCAGTTCTTC.

In nucleotides, the CDR3 is TGTGCCAGTAGGGGGAGCGGGAGCTCCTACAATGAGCAGTTCTTC. Protein sequence: CASRGSGSSYNEQFF. The chain uses TRBV19 and TRBJ2-1; the match to TRBD2 covers 8 bases. CDR3 length: 15 amino acids. The germline V gene encodes CDR1 LNHDA and CDR2 SQIVND (reference sequence). J was trimmed by 0 bases and V by 6 bases; bases with no gene match: 4.

The CDR3 DNA is TGTGCCAGCAGCCCTTTAGCGGGAGGGCGATCCGATACGCAGTATTTT. The encoded protein is CASSPLAGGRSDTQYF. The chain combines TRBV7-2 with TRBJ2-3; the match to TRBD2 covers 11 bases. The V gene's germline CDR1 is SGHTA and CDR2 FQGNSA. The CDR3 length is 16 residues. V lost 5 bases, J lost 6 bases, and 10 bases stayed unmatched.

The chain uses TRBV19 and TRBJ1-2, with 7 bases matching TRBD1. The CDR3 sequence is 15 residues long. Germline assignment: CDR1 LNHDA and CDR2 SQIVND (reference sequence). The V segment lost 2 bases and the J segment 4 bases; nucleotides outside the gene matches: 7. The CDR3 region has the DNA TGTGCCAGTAGTATAAACGGACAGGACCTCTATGGCTACACCTTC. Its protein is CASSINGQDLYGYTF.

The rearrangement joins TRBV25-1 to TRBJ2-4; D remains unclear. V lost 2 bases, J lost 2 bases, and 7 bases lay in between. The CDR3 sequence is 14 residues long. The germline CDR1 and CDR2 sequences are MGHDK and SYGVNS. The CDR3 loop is CASSEGGPKNIQYF. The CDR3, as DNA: TGTGCCAGCAGTGAAGGTGGGCCCAAAAACATTCAGTACTTC.

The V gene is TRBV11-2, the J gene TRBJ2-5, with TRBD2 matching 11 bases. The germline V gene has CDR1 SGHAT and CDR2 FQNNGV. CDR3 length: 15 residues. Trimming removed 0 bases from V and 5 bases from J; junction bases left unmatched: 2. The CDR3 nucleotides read TGTGCCAGCAGCTTAGAACTAGCGGGAGTGGAGACCCAGTACTTC. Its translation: CASSLELAGVETQYF.

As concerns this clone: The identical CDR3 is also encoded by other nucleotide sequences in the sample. CDR3 amino acids: CSVELAGVSNTGELFF. The DNA for the CDR3 is TGCAGCGTTGAACTAGCGGGAGTCTCTAACACCGGGGAGCTGTTTTTT. The rearrangement joins TRBV29-1 to TRBJ2-2; 10 bases line up with TRBD2. From germline, CDR1 is SQVTM and CDR2 ANQGSEA. After removal of 2 bases from V and 2 bases from J, the junction contained 5 bases not matched to a gene. This CDR3 comprises 16 residues.

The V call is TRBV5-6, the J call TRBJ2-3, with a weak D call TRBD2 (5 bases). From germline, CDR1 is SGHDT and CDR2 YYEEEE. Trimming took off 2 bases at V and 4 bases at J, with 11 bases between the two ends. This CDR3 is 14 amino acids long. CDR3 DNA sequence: TGTGCCAGCAGCTTAGCGGTCCCTGCAGATACGCAGTATTTT. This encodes CASSLAVPADTQYF.

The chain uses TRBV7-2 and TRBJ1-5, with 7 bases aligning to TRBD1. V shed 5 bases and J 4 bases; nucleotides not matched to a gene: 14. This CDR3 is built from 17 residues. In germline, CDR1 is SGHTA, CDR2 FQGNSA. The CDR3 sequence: CASSPNRGPMRNQPQHF. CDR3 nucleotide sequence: TGTGCCAGCAGCCCCAACAGGGGTCCGATGAGGAATCAGCCCCAGCATTTT.

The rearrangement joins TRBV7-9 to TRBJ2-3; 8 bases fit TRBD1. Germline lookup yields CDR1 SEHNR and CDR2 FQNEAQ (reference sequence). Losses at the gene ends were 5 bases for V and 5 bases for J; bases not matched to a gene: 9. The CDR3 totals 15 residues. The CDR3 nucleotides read TGTGCCAGCAGCGCTTTCGGACAGGGAAAAGATACGCAGTATTTT. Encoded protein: CASSAFGQGKDTQYF.

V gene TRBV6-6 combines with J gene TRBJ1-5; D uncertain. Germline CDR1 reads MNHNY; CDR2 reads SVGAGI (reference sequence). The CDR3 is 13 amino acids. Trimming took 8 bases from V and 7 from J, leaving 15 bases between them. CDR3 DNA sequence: TGTGCCAGCCTGGCAGGTGTCTGGCAGCCCCAGCATTTT. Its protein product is CASLAGVWQPQHF.

The CDR3 DNA sequence: TGTGCCAGCTCACCAACCCCAGCACCTAGCTCCTACGAGCAGTACTTC. Encoded protein: CASSPTPAPSSYEQYF. J is TRBJ2-7 and V is TRBV18; D call uncertain. The V gene's germline CDR1 is KGHSH and CDR2 LQKENI. V lost 2 bases and J 0 bases, leaving 14 bases between the germline ends. CDR3 size: 16 residues.

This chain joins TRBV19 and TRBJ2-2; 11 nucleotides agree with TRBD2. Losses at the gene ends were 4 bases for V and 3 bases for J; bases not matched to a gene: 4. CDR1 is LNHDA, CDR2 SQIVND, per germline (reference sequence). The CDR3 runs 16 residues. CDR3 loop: CASSKTSGKYTGELFF. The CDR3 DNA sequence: TGTGCCAGTAGTAAGACTAGCGGGAAGTACACCGGGGAGCTGTTTTTT.

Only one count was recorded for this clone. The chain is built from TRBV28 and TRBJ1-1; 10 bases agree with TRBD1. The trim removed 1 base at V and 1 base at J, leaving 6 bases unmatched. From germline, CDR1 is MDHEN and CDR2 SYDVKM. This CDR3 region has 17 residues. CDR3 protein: CASSLSGTGVKNTEAFF. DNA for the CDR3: TGTGCCAGCAGTTTATCGGGGACAGGGGTTAAGAACACTGAAGCTTTCTTT.